These 30 T cell receptor beta chains share one sample of origin, sequenced in a study of blood T cells in healthy people across ages. PCR was performed a second time for about 6 to 12 cycles using a sample-barcoded 5' primer and a J-beta primer mix. Each CDR3 protein gets one entry after TCRdb re-called the 5' RACE reads with MiXCR. In the table there are about 1.5 million distinct CDR3 sequences, about 43% of which are singletons. Input material: blood. Every receptor here comes from a woman in her late teens or twenties in good health.

This clonotype was counted only a few times. This rearrangement joins TRBV6-6 to TRBJ1-5, with TRBD1 matching 7 bases. The CDR3 contains 17 residues. V gave up 3 bases and J gave up 4 bases; unmatched junction bases: 12. Germline V lookup: CDR1 MNHNY, CDR2 SVGAGI (reference sequence). CDR3: CASSYGVQGIRNQPQHF. CDR3 DNA: TGTGCCAGCAGTTATGGGGTACAGGGGATTCGTAATCAGCCCCAGCATTTT.

The chain joins TRBV20-1 to TRBJ1-1, with 8 bases aligning to TRBD1. The CDR3 loop spans 14 amino acids. V gave up 8 bases and J gave up 1 base; unmatched junction bases: 9. Germline V gene data show CDR1 as DFQATT and CDR2 as SNEGSKA (reference sequence). This CDR3 is CSRGDRRRNTEAFF. The CDR3 coding sequence is TGCAGTCGGGGGGACAGGAGGAGGAACACTGAAGCTTTCTTT.

About this clonotype: At one end, the junction sequence differs from germline, possibly due to a read error. The chain employs TRBV5-1 and TRBJ2-5, with 8 bases aligning to TRBD1. The assigned J gene may be wrong: the sequence end matches TRBJ2-7 better. Germline CDR1 and CDR2: SGHRS and YFSETQ. The CDR3 extends over 12 amino acids. The CDR3 DNA is TGTGCCAGCAGCGGACAGGGTGACGAGCAGTACTTC. Its translation: CASSGQGDEQYF.

The CDR3 DNA reads as TGTGCCAGCAGTCCCTCTAGCGGCCAGACCTACAATGAGCAGTTCTTC. This gives the protein CASSPSSGQTYNEQFF. This chain joins TRBV6-5 and TRBJ2-1; 7 bases line up with TRBD2. The germline V gene has CDR1 MNHEY and CDR2 SVGAGI. J gave up 2 bases and V 5 bases, and 9 bases lay outside the gene matches. The CDR3 contains 16 residues.

This clonotype occurred once. The chain uses TRBV6-5 and TRBJ1-1; 7 bases line up with TRBD1. V was pared by 4 bases and J by 1 base, with 3 bases of the junction left unmatched. The CDR3 is 14 residues long. Germline CDR1 reads MNHEY; CDR2 reads SVGAGI. The CDR3 DNA reads as TGTGCCAGCAGTTGGACAGGCCAGAACACTGAAGCTTTCTTT. Translating it yields CASSWTGQNTEAFF.

The rearrangement uses TRBV6-5 and TRBJ1-4, with D unclear. The germline V gene has CDR1 MNHEY and CDR2 SVGAGI. The CDR3 covers 14 residues. Here the CDR3 reads CGVGEGTTNEKLFF. The CDR3 nucleotides read TGTGGTGTCGGCGAAGGAACAACTAATGAAAAACTGTTTTTT.

This clonotype was seen a few times. This chain connects TRBV15 to TRBJ2-5, with D hard to call. This CDR3 is built from 12 residues. V lost 4 bases to trimming and J lost 2 bases, with 5 bases between them. Per the germline V gene, CDR1 is LNHNV and CDR2 is YYDKDF (reference sequence). The CDR3 bases are TGTGCCACCAGCATAACACAAGAGACCCAGTACTTC. Translating it yields CATSITQETQYF.

This clonotype appeared a few times. The V call is TRBV27, the J call TRBJ2-1, with a possible D match to TRBD2 (6 bases). The CDR3 has 13 residues. Trimming removed 8 bases from V and 9 bases from J, with 17 bases in between. Germline CDR1 MNHEY, CDR2 SMNVEV (reference sequence). The CDR3 DNA follows: TGTGCCAGCGGGAGTAGCGGCCTGTTTGAGCAGTTCTTC. It is translated as CASGSSGLFEQFF.

This clonotype was counted between two and nine times. This chain connects TRBV20-1 to TRBJ2-1, with a possible D match to TRBD2 (5 bases). TRBJ2-7 matches the DNA end more closely, so the J call is doubtful. The CDR3 totals 13 residues. Germline CDR1 and CDR2: DFQATT and SNEGSKA (reference sequence). For the CDR3, the DNA is TGCAGTGCTCGGGATCCCTTCTACAATGAGCAGTACTTC. It translates to CSARDPFYNEQYF.

The gene calls are TRBV7-9 and TRBJ2-7; D ambiguous. The last part of the DNA fits TRBJ2-5 better; the J call may be wrong. Germline V gene data show CDR1 as SEHNR and CDR2 as FQNEAQ (reference sequence). CDR3 length: 16 amino acids. CDR3 nucleotides: TGTGCCAGCAGCCCGTCCGGCCAGGATTTACGGGAGACCCAGTACTTC. The encoded protein is CASSPSGQDLRETQYF.

The V and J genes are TRBV2 and TRBJ1-5; D call uncertain. Trimming took 4 bases from V and 4 from J, leaving 11 bases between them. Germline V gene data show CDR1 as SNHLY and CDR2 as FYNNEI. The CDR3 contains 14 residues. Written as DNA, the CDR3 is TGTGCCAGCAGTGCAGAACAGACTAATCAGCCCCAGCATTTT. Its protein is CASSAEQTNQPQHF. The full variable domain, rest sourced from reference TRBV2 and TRBJ1-5, is EPEVTQTPSHQVTQMGQEVILRCVPISNHLYFYWYRQILGQKVEFLVSFYNNEISEKSEIFDDQFSVERPDGSNFTLKIRSTKLEDSAMYFCASSAEQTNQPQHFGDGTRLSIL.

As concerns this clonotype: A far larger clone differs by one base, so this is likely a read error. V gene TRBV13 combines with J gene TRBJ2-5; the D gene is possibly TRBD2 (6 bases). There are 11 residues in the CDR3. CDR1 is PRHDT and CDR2 is FYEKMQ in the germline V gene (reference sequence). CDR3 loop: CANSRGETQYF. CDR3 coding DNA: TGTGCCAACAGCCGGGGGGAGACCCAGTACTTC.

The chain couples TRBV19 to TRBJ2-7; 10 bases align to TRBD2. CDR3 length equals 14 residues. V was pared by 7 bases and J by 7 bases, with 10 bases of the junction left unmatched. The germline gives CDR1 LNHDA, CDR2 SQIVND (reference sequence). This CDR3 reads CASKEAGGPREQYF. The CDR3 DNA is TGTGCCAGTAAGGAAGCGGGAGGGCCCAGGGAGCAGTACTTC.

The CDR3 region is CSARELANPYNEQFF. Here the CDR3 DNA reads TGCAGTGCTAGAGAGCTAGCGAACCCCTACAATGAGCAGTTCTTC. The rearrangement uses TRBV20-1 and TRBJ2-1, with D possibly matching TRBD2 (6 bases). This CDR3 comprises 15 residues. V was shortened by 0 bases and J by 2 bases, with 11 bases between the two germline ends. Germline CDR1 reads DFQATT; CDR2 reads SNEGSKA (reference sequence).

V and J are TRBV5-1 and TRBJ1-1; tentatively, D is TRBD1 (5 bases). CDR3 length: 15 residues. Looked up from germline, CDR1 is SGHRS and CDR2 is YFSETQ. V gave up 4 bases and J gave up 1 base, with 14 bases separating them. The CDR3 spells CASSTPGGTNTEAFF. CDR3 coding DNA: TGCGCCAGCAGCACCCCCGGGGGGACGAACACTGAAGCTTTCTTT.

This sequence joins TRBV20-1 and TRBJ1-5; D is ambiguous. Germline loops: CDR1 DFQATT, CDR2 SNEGSKA (reference sequence). Trimming shortened V by 0 bases and J by 6 bases, and 12 bases separated the two germline ends. The length of the CDR3 is 14 residues. CDR3 protein: CSARDPDSGQPQHF. The CDR3 DNA reads as TGCAGTGCTAGAGATCCCGACTCAGGTCAGCCCCAGCATTTT.

This chain links TRBV12-3 or TRBV12-4 with TRBJ2-6; 7 nucleotides align to TRBD1. This CDR3 comprises 16 residues. The ends lost 8 bases at V and 1 base at J; junction bases unmatched: 8. The DNA for the CDR3 is TGTGCCAGCGTGGAAGGGGGCGTTTCTGGGGCCAACGTCCTGACTTTC. This sequence encodes CASVEGGVSGANVLTF.

The chain joins TRBV11-2 to TRBJ2-3; 7 positions match TRBD2. The CDR3 has 15 amino acids. Germline V CDR1 and CDR2: SGHAT, FQNNGV. Trimming cost V 5 bases and J 1 base; bases outside gene matches: 6. CDR3 coding DNA: TGTGCCAGCAGCAGGGCGGGGGTGCGCACAGATACGCAGTATTTT. It encodes CASSRAGVRTDTQYF.

The sample holds many counts of this clonotype. A junction boundary mismatches the germline segment, possibly from a read error. This chain uses TRBV5-1 with TRBJ2-7; 7 bases are shared with TRBD1. The CDR3 sequence is 13 residues long. Germline V gene sequence: CDR1 SGHRS, CDR2 YFSETQ. CDR3 amino acids: CASSRDSTYEQYF. CDR3 sequence (DNA): TGTGCCAGCAGTCGGGACAGCACCTACGAGCAGTACTTC.

The chain links TRBV29-1 to TRBJ1-5; tentatively, D is TRBD1 (6 bases). The CDR3 extends over 13 amino acids. Trimming removed 7 bases at V and 0 bases at J, with 10 bases between. Germline V CDR1 and CDR2: SQVTM, ANQGSEA. CDR3 nucleotide sequence: TGCAGCGCCGGACAGAATAGCAATCAGCCCCAGCATTTT. Protein product: CSAGQNSNQPQHF.

V usage is TRBV10-3 and J usage is TRBJ2-2; D gene ambiguous. V was pared by 10 bases and J by 0 bases, with 9 bases between. The CDR3 length is 13 residues. Germline assignment: CDR1 ENHRY and CDR2 SYGVKD. The CDR3 region has the DNA TGTGCCACCGATCCCTCGAACACCGGGGAGCTGTTTTTT. Translated, it gives CATDPSNTGELFF.

This clonotype has a handful of counts. The CDR3 coding sequence is TGTGCCAGCGACGAACAGGGGGCGAACACTGAAGCTTTCTTT. It yields the protein CASDEQGANTEAFF. V usage is TRBV18 and J usage is TRBJ1-1, with 9 bases matching TRBD1. CDR1 and CDR2 (germline): KGHSH, LQKENI. V was clipped by 8 bases and J by 1 base; unmatched bases: 5. The CDR3 sequence is 14 residues long.

This chain joins TRBV28 and TRBJ2-5, with 9 bases that match TRBD1. This CDR3 is built from 15 residues. Germline V CDR1 and CDR2: MDHEN, SYDVKM. J gave up 1 base and V 8 bases, and 8 bases lay outside the gene matches. This CDR3 reads CASWEGTGFQETQYF. DNA for the CDR3: TGTGCCAGCTGGGAGGGGACAGGGTTCCAAGAGACCCAGTACTTC.

The chain joins TRBV11-2 to TRBJ2-5, with D perhaps assigned TRBD1 or TRBD2 (5 bases each). Germline-derived CDR1 and CDR2 are SGHAT and FQNNGV. The CDR3 totals 12 residues. Trimming took 4 bases from V and 13 from J, leaving 16 bases between them. In nucleotides, the CDR3 is TGTGCCAGCAGCTCGGGACCTGCTATGCCGTACTTC. This encodes CASSSGPAMPYF. The full variable domain, completed using reference TRBV11-2 and TRBJ2-5, is EAGVAQSPRYKIIEKRQSVAFWCNPISGHATLYWYQQILGQGPKLLIQFQNNGVVDDSQLPKDRFSAERLKGVDSTLKIQPAKLEDSAVYLCASSSGPAMPYFGPGTRLLVL.

This chain links TRBV4-1 with TRBJ2-5; 11 positions match TRBD2. Germline assignment: CDR1 MGHRA and CDR2 YSYEKL. The trim removed 7 bases at V and 11 bases at J, leaving 12 bases unmatched. The CDR3 extends over 14 amino acids. DNA of the CDR3: TGCGCCAGCAAACTAGCGGGGGCCTACAATGAGCAGTACTTC. It translates to CASKLAGAYNEQYF.

This clonotype was observed a handful of times. This sequence joins TRBV5-6 and TRBJ2-1, with no clear D. Germline V gene sequence: CDR1 SGHDT, CDR2 YYEEEE. The CDR3 loop spans 16 amino acids. V gave up 4 bases and J gave up 4 bases, with 18 bases separating them. The DNA of the CDR3 is TGTGCCAGCAGCCCTACGGAAACAACAAGTTACAATGAGCAGTTCTTC. Translation: CASSPTETTSYNEQFF.

The table lists this clonotype with a few counts. The chain has TRBV4-2 and TRBJ2-7; possible D gene TRBD2, 6 bases. Deletions cut 0 bases from V and 0 bases from J, with 12 bases between. CDR3 length: 16 amino acids. CDR1 and CDR2 from the germline V gene are LGHNA and YNFKEQ. The CDR3 spells CASSQDGSGSSYEQYF. The CDR3 DNA follows: TGTGCCAGCAGCCAAGACGGTAGCGGAAGCTCCTACGAGCAGTACTTC.

This chain uses TRBV20-1 with TRBJ2-1; 8 bases fit TRBD2. After removal of 6 bases from V and 4 bases from J, the junction contained 23 bases not matched to a gene. Germline lookup yields CDR1 DFQATT and CDR2 SNEGSKA (reference sequence). The CDR3 is 19 amino acids. The CDR3 here is CSAHYLGLAKRTPYNEQFF. CDR3 DNA sequence: TGCAGTGCCCACTACCTAGGACTAGCAAAAAGAACCCCTTACAATGAGCAGTTCTTC.

This clonotype is a singleton in its sample. V is TRBV12-3 or TRBV12-4 and J is TRBJ1-3; no firm D call. The CDR3 has 13 amino acids. Trimming removed 5 bases at V and 6 bases at J, with 11 bases between. CDR3: CASSLNDKNTIYF. CDR3 nucleotide sequence: TGTGCCAGCAGTCTCAACGACAAAAACACCATATATTTT.

The rearrangement joins TRBV7-2 to TRBJ2-4; D call uncertain. This CDR3 has 14 residues. Germline-derived CDR1 and CDR2 are SGHTA and FQGNSA. With 1 base removed from V and 4 bases from J, the gap between germline ends came to 8 bases. CDR3 sequence: CASSLGLEKNIQYF. In DNA form, the CDR3 reads TGTGCCAGCAGCTTAGGATTAGAAAAAAACATTCAGTACTTC.